A selection of T cell receptor beta chains follows, all from one sample in a study of PD-1 blockade in mismatch repair-deficient tumors. Generated by immunoSEQ multiplex PCR, the TCRdb table keeps only in-frame clones and is missing some. The sample includes roughly 120,000 clones, roughly 80% of them seen just once. The specimen was peripheral blood, collected about 13 months after starting pembrolizumab. These receptor sequences come from an adult with mismatch repair-deficient cancer. The conserved cysteine and the conserved F or W are not part of the CDR3 here.

CDR3aa,j_gene,v_gene
ASSVGPGANYGYT,TRBJ1-2,TRBV9
ASSLTPPREGQGRYEQY,TRBJ2-7,TRBV5-1
ASSGSPGGETQY,TRBJ2-5,TRBV9
ASSVGLAGAGANVLT,TRBJ2-6,TRBV2
ASSRVAGGYNEQF,TRBJ2-1,TRBV7-3
ASTAGGRAGETQY,TRBJ2-5,TRBV13
SVEVQGAVFYEQY,TRBJ2-7,TRBV29-1
ASRSGSSGANVLT,TRBJ2-6,TRBV6-1
ASSFSGFLGGYT,TRBJ1-2,TRBV6-5
ASSKDTRDLDEQY,TRBJ2-7,TRBV5-4
SVVRGGGTEAF,TRBJ1-1,TRBV29-1
ASSIQSSYNEQF,TRBJ2-1,TRBV19
ASGKAGVETQY,TRBJ2-5,TRBV7-9
ASSVTSGNTGELF,TRBJ2-2,TRBV9
AWSVQGSPEAF,TRBJ1-1,TRBV30
ASSETVNTEAF,TRBJ1-1,TRBV2